Reported below is one T cell receptor (beta chain). The sample comes from a study of shared clonotypes between healthy human individuals. About the study: CD4 naive and CD4 memory each took three plates per donor, while CD8 naive took two and CD8 memory one.

CDR1 LNHDA and CDR2 SQIVND come from the germline V gene (reference sequence). V lost 3 bases and J 0 bases, leaving 12 bases between the germline ends. CDR3 length: 15 amino acids. DNA at 200 ng, roughly 30,000 T cell genomes, went into sorted-subset replicate PCRs. Generated by immunoSEQ multiplex PCR, the TCRdb table keeps only in-frame clones and is missing some. The sample has 500,000 or so clones; approximately 95% are singletons. This sequence was found in a woman aged 25-40 years in good health. The sequenced sample consisted of naive CD4+ T cells sorted from blood. Subset indicated: CD45RA+ positively selected. The V call is TRBV19, the J call TRBJ2-7; no definite D call. The chain's CDR3 is CASSMSSTSSYEQYF. Here the CDR3 DNA reads TGTGCCAGTAGTATGTCCTCGACGAGCTCCTACGAGCAGTACTTC.